The rows below give T cell receptor beta chains drawn from one sample of a study of PD-L1 blockade in urothelial cancer. Generated by immunoSEQ multiplex PCR, the TCRdb table keeps only in-frame clones and is missing some. The repertoire holds around 100,000 clones, with about 91% as singletons. The source was PBMCs, collected around atezolizumab (anti-PD-L1) treatment. The origin of the receptors is a man aged 60 to 69 with urothelial cancer. Both conserved end residues are part of each CDR3. D genes are given only for firm matches. Clone sizes are given selectively: once, few, many, or a class where the clone is expanded.

j_call	v_call	clone_size	d_call	cdr3_nt	cdr3_aa
TRBJ2-3	TRBV27	-	TRBD2	TGTGCCAGCAGTTTAGGGGCGGGGGGCCGCACAGATACGCAGTATTTT	CASSLGAGGRTDTQYF
TRBJ2-5	TRBV9	-	TRBD2	TGTGCCAGCAGCGTAGCCCTTTCTAGCGGAACATACCAAGAGACCCAGTACTTC	CASSVALSSGTYQETQYF
TRBJ2-7	TRBV7-9	-	-	TGTGCCAGCAGTTCGGGGTGGGGGGAACCCTACGAGCAGTACTTC	CASSSGWGEPYEQYF
TRBJ2-6	TRBV19	-	TRBD2	TGTGCCGCGTTGGGGGGGGCTGGGGCCAACGTCCTGACTTTC	CAALGGAGANVLTF
TRBJ1-1	TRBV11-3	-	-	TGTGCCAGCAGCTTAATCCAGAACACTGAAGCTTTCTTT	CASSLIQNTEAFF
TRBJ2-7	TRBV4-1	-	TRBD1	TGCGCCAGCAGCCAACCGGGACAGGGCAATGAGCAGTACTTC	CASSQPGQGNEQYF
TRBJ2-7	TRBV7-3	-	TRBD2	TGTGCCAGCAGCCAGACGGGAGGGAGGGAGCAGTACTTC	CASSQTGGREQYF
TRBJ2-5	TRBV7-7	-	TRBD1	TGTGCCAGCAGCCCCTCGTCAGGGGGCCTATTTACGGCCCAGTACTTC	CASSPSSGGLFTAQYF
TRBJ2-3	TRBV5-6	-	-	TGTGCCAGCAGCTTGCGCAGGGATGATACGCAGTATTTT	CASSLRRDDTQYF
TRBJ1-5	TRBV4-2	once	-	TGTGCCAGCAGCCAAGCGGGGGGAACCAATCAGCCCCAGCATTTT	CASSQAGGTNQPQHF
TRBJ2-2	TRBV2	-	-	TGTGCCAGCAGTCGACGGGCCCACCGGGGCACCGGGGAGCTGTTTTTT	CASSRRAHRGTGELFF
TRBJ2-2	TRBV30	-	-	TGTGCCTGGAGTGTAACCAGGGGGGCCGGGGAGCTGTTTTTT	CAWSVTRGAGELFF
TRBJ1-4	TRBV4-1	-	-	TGCGCCAGCAGCCAAGATGCAGTACCTAATGAAAAACTGTTTTTT	CASSQDAVPNEKLFF
TRBJ2-5	TRBV28	-	-	TGTGCCAGCAGTTCCTCAGAGACCCAGTACTTC	CASSSSETQYF
TRBJ2-7	TRBV7-7	-	TRBD1	TGTGCCAGCAGCGTACAGGGGGCATCCGAGCAGTACTTC	CASSVQGASEQYF
TRBJ2-5	TRBV19	-	TRBD2	TGTGCCAGTAGTACAGCGGGACTAGCGGCTCCCAGGGGGACCCAGTACTTC	CASSTAGLAAPRGTQYF
TRBJ1-3	TRBV9	-	TRBD1	TGTGCCAGCACCGCCGGACAGGGAATCTCTGGAAACACCATATATTTT	CASTAGQGISGNTIYF